This TCR beta chain was sequenced during a study of technical replicates of blood from a handful of donors. TCRdb's copy holds only in-frame clones and misses some; the assay was immunoSEQ multiplex PCR. This sample has 65,000 to 80,000 clones, with approximately 91% found just once. The CDR3 consists of 14 residues. The germline V gene encodes CDR1 MNHNS and CDR2 SASEGT. Trimming removed 11 bases from V and 0 bases from J; junction bases left unmatched: 7. The V and J genes are TRBV6-1 and TRBJ2-5, with 9 bases identical to TRBD1. The sequence was obtained from a human donor in good health. The sample taken for sequencing was T cells isolated from PBMCs. The CDR3 protein is CAGGTGMDQETQYF. CDR3 DNA: TGTGCCGGGGGGACAGGGATGGACCAAGAGACCCAGTACTTC.